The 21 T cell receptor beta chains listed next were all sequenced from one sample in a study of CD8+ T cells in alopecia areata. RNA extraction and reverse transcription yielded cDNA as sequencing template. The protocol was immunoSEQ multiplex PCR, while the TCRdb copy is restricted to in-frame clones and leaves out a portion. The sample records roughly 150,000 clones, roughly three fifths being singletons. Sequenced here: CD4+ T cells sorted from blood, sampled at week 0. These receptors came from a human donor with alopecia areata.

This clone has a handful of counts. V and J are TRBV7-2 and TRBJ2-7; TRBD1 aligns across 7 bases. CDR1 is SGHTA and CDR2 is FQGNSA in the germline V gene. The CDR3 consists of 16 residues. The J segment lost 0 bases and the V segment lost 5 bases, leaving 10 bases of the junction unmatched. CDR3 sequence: CASSPRGGRSSYEQYF. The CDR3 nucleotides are TGTGCCAGCAGCCCTCGAGGGGGCCGAAGCTCCTACGAGCAGTACTTC.

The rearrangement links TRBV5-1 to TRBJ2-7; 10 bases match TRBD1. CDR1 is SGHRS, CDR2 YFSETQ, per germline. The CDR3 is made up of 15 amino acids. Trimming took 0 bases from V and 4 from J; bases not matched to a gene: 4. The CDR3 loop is CASSLDGQGVYEQYF. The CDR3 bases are TGCGCCAGCAGCTTGGATGGACAGGGGGTTTACGAGCAGTACTTC.

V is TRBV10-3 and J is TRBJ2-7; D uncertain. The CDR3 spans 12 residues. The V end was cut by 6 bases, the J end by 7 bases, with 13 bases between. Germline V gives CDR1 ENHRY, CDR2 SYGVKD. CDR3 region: CAIRATAGEQYF. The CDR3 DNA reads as TGTGCCATCAGAGCCACCGCTGGGGAGCAGTACTTC.

The CDR3 is CASSYRQGINSPLHF. The DNA of the CDR3 is TGTGCCAGCAGTTACCGACAGGGTATTAATTCACCCCTCCACTTT. The chain employs TRBV6-5 and TRBJ1-6; 7 positions agree with TRBD1. After removal of 2 bases from V and 6 bases from J, the junction contained 4 bases not matched to a gene. The CDR3 spans 15 residues. CDR1 and CDR2 (germline): MNHEY, SVGAGI.

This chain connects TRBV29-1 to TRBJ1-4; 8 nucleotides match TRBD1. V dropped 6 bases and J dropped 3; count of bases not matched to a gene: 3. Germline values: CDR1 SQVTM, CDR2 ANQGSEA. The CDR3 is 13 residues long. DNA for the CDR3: TGCAGCGTCCCGGGACAGGCTAATGAAAAACTGTTTTTT. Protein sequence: CSVPGQANEKLFF.

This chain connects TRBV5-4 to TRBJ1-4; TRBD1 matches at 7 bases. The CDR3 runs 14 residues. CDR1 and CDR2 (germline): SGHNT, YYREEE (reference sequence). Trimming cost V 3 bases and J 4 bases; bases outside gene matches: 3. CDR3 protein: CASSSGQFNEKLFF. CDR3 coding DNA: TGTGCCAGCAGCTCGGGACAGTTTAATGAAAAACTGTTTTTT.

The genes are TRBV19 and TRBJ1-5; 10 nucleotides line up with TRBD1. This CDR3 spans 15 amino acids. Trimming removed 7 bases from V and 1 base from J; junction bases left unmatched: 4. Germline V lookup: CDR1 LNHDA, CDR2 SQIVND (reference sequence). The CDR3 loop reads CASTEGQGSNQPQHF. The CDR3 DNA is TGTGCCAGTACCGAGGGACAGGGGAGCAATCAGCCCCAGCATTTT.

CDR3: CASSLAGRAYNEQFF. Written as DNA, the CDR3 is TGTGCCAGCAGCTTGGCGGGCAGGGCGTACAATGAGCAGTTCTTC. V usage is TRBV5-6 and J usage is TRBJ2-1; a possible D gene is TRBD1 (5 bases). This CDR3 spans 15 amino acids. Deletions cut 0 bases from V and 4 bases from J, with 11 bases between. Germline CDR1 SGHDT, CDR2 YYEEEE.

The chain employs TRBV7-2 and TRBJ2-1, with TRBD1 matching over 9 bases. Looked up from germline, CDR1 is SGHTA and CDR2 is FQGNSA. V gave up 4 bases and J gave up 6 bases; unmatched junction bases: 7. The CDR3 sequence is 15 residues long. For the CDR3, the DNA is TGTGCCAGCAGCTCGGGACAGGGAAGTCGCAATGAGCAGTTCTTC. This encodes CASSSGQGSRNEQFF.

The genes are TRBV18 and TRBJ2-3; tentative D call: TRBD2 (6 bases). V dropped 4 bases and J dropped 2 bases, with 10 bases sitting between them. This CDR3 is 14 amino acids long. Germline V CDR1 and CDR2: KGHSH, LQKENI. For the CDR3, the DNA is TGTGCCAGCTCACGGACTACTCCCACAGATACGCAGTATTTT. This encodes CASSRTTPTDTQYF. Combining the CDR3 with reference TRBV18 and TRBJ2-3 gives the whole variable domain NAGVMQNPRHLVRRRGQEARLRCSPMKGHSHVYWYRQLPEEGLKFMVYLQKENIIDESGMPKERFSAEFPKEGPSILRIQQVVRGDSAAYFCASSRTTPTDTQYFGPGTRLTVL.

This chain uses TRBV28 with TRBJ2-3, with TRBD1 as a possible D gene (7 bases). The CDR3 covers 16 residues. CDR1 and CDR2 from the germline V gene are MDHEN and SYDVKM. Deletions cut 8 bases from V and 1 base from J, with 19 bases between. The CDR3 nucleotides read TGTGCCAGCTCGTCGGAGGGGGCTAGCGGCACAGATACGCAGTATTTT. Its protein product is CASSSEGASGTDTQYF.

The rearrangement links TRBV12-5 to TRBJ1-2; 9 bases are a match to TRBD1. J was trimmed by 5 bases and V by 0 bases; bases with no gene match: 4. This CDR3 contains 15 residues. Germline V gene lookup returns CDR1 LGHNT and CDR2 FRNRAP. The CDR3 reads CASGLVSGTGYGYTF. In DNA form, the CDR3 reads TGTGCTAGTGGTTTGGTTTCGGGGACAGGGTATGGCTACACCTTC. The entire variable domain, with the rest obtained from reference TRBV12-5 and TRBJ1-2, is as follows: DARVTQTPRHKVTEMGQEVTMRCQPILGHNTVFWYRQTMMQGLELLAYFRNRAPLDDSGMPKDRFSAEMPDATLATLKIQPSEPRDSAVYFCASGLVSGTGYGYTFGSGTRLTVV.

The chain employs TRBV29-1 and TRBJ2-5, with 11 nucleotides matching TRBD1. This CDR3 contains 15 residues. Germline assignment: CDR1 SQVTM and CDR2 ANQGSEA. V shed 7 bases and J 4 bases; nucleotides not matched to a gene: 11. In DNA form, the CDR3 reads TGCAGCGCGATTCGGGGGACAGGGGGTTTAGAGACCCAGTACTTC. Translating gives CSAIRGTGGLETQYF.

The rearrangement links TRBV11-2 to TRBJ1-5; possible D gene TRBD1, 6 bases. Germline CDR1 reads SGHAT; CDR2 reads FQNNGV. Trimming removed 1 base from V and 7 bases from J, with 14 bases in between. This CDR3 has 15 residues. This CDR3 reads CASSLGATGPQPQHF. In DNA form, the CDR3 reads TGTGCCAGCAGCTTAGGGGCCACAGGGCCCCAGCCCCAGCATTTT.

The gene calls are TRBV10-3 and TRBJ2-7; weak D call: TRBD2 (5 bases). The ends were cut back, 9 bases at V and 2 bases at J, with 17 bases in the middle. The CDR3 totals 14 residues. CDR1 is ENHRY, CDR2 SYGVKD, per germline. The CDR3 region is CAIAGADRAYEQYF. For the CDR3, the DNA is TGTGCCATAGCCGGAGCGGACCGTGCCTACGAGCAGTACTTC.

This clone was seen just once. CDR3 DNA sequence: TGTGCCTGGTCCACAGGAAACACCATATATTTT. Its translation is CAWSTGNTIYF. The J gene is TRBJ1-3, the V gene TRBV30; D remains ambiguous. V shed 5 bases and J shed 4 bases, with 6 bases lying between them. Germline V CDR1 and CDR2: GTSNPN, SVGIG (reference sequence). The CDR3 runs to 11 residues.

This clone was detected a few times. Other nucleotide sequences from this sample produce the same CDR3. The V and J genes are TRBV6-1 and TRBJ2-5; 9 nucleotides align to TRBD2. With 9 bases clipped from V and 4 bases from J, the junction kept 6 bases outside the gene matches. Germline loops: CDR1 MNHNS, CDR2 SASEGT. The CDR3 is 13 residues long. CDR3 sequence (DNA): TGTGCCAGTCGGCAGCGGGGGGTAGAGACCCAGTACTTC. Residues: CASRQRGVETQYF.

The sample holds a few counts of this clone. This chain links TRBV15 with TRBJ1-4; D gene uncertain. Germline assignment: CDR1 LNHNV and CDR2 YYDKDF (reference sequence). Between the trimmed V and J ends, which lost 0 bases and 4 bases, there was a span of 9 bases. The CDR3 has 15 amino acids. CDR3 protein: CATSRETRLNEKLFF. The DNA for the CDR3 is TGTGCCACCAGCAGAGAAACAAGGCTTAATGAAAAACTGTTTTTT.

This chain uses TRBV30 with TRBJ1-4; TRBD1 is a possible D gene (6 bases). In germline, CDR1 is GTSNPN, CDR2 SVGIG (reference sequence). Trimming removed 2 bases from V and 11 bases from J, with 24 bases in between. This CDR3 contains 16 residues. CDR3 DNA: TGTGCCTGGAGTCCGGAACTGGGGACACTCACGGGGAAACTGTTTTTT. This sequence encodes CAWSPELGTLTGKLFF. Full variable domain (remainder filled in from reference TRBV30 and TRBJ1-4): SQTIHQWPATLVQPVGSPLSLECTVEGTSNPNLYWYRQAAGRGLQLLFYSVGIGQISSEVPQNLSASRPQDRQFILSSKKLLLSDSGFYLCAWSPELGTLTGKLFFGSGTQLSVL.

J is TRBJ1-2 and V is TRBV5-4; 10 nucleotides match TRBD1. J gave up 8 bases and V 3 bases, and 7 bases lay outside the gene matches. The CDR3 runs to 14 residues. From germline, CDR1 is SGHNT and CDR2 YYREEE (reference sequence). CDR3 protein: CASSSGQGLGGYTF. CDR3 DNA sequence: TGTGCCAGCAGCTCGGGACAGGGGCTGGGAGGCTACACCTTC.

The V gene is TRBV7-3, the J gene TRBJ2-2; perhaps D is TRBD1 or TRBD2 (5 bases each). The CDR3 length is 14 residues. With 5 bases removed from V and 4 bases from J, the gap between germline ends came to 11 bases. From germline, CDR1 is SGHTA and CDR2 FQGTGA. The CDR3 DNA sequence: TGTGCCAGCAGCAGGGACCCGAGCACCGGGGAGCTGTTTTTT. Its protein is CASSRDPSTGELFF.